Following are 14 T cell receptor beta chains from one sample sequenced in a study of shared T cell receptors in the human thymus. Here immunoSEQ multiplex PCR was the method, and the copy in TCRdb shows in-frame clones only, minus some. Here the sample spans over 650,000 clones, 80% to 90% being singletons. This sample was also put to use in a study of human thymus T cells.

The sample taken for sequencing was thymocytes. The receptors come from a boy under two years old with a congenital heart defect.

V gene TRBV28 combines with J gene TRBJ2-1; 14 bases line up with TRBD2. Trimming at V came to 6 bases and at J to 2 bases, leaving 6 bases not matched to a gene. Germline V gives CDR1 MDHEN, CDR2 SYDVKM. This CDR3 contains 17 residues. As DNA, the CDR3 is TGTGCCAGCAGACCTAGGACTAGCGGGAGGCCCTACAATGAGCAGTTCTTC. It codes for CASRPRTSGRPYNEQFF.

This chain connects TRBV5-1 to TRBJ2-1; D may be TRBD2 (5 bases). The V gene's germline CDR1 is SGHRS and CDR2 YFSETQ. Trimming pared 5 bases from V and 4 bases from J, leaving 19 bases between. This CDR3 has 16 residues. The CDR3 DNA reads TGCGCCAGCAGATCCAGTAGCGTAAAGTCTTACAATGAGCAGTTCTTC. It yields the protein CASRSSSVKSYNEQFF.

The V call is TRBV5-6, the J call TRBJ1-2; TRBD1 is a possible D gene (6 bases). The CDR3 consists of 14 residues. Trimming removed 4 bases at V and 0 bases at J, with 10 bases between. Germline CDR1 is SGHDT and CDR2 is YYEEEE. The CDR3 DNA reads TGTGCCAGCAGCCCGGGACAACCTAACTATGGCTACACCTTC. Translating it yields CASSPGQPNYGYTF.

The chain is built from TRBV10-3 and TRBJ1-1; no firm D call. The CDR3 consists of 13 residues. Germline V gene data show CDR1 as ENHRY and CDR2 as SYGVKD. V lost 2 bases, J lost 10 bases, and 14 bases lay in between. The CDR3 sequence is CAISERRTFGAFF. The CDR3 DNA follows: TGTGCCATCAGTGAGAGACGGACTTTCGGAGCTTTCTTT.

The chain uses TRBV12-5 and TRBJ1-1; tentative D call: TRBD1 (5 bases). This CDR3 has 16 residues. CDR1 LGHNT and CDR2 FRNRAP come from the germline V gene. V lost 0 bases to trimming and J lost 1 base, with 12 bases between them. The CDR3 sequence is CASGLVGEGKNTEAFF. CDR3 DNA sequence: TGTGCTAGTGGTTTGGTAGGGGAAGGGAAGAACACTGAAGCTTTCTTT. Combining the CDR3 with reference TRBV12-5 and TRBJ1-1 gives the whole variable domain DARVTQTPRHKVTEMGQEVTMRCQPILGHNTVFWYRQTMMQGLELLAYFRNRAPLDDSGMPKDRFSAEMPDATLATLKIQPSEPRDSAVYFCASGLVGEGKNTEAFFGQGTRLTVV.

The gene calls are TRBV27 and TRBJ2-3; 10 bases align to TRBD2. The V gene's germline CDR1 is MNHEY and CDR2 SMNVEV (reference sequence). With V trimmed by 9 bases and J by 4 bases, 7 bases remained unmatched. This CDR3 comprises 14 residues. The CDR3: CASGLSGGPDTQYF. In nucleotides, the CDR3 is TGTGCCAGTGGACTTAGCGGGGGGCCAGATACGCAGTATTTT.

The V call is TRBV18, the J call TRBJ2-7; 11 nucleotides agree with TRBD2. This CDR3 contains 17 residues. The V gene end was trimmed by 2 bases and the J gene end by 4 bases; junction bases not matched to a gene: 10. The germline V gene has CDR1 KGHSH and CDR2 LQKENI. In DNA, the CDR3 is TGTGCCAGCTCACCAACTAGCGGGAGAAGGAATTGGTACGAGCAGTACTTC. Its translation is CASSPTSGRRNWYEQYF.

The CDR3 loop reads CASRIDSINYEQYF. CDR3 nucleotide sequence: TGTGCCAGCAGAATAGACAGTATAAACTACGAGCAGTACTTC. V usage is TRBV6-5 and J usage is TRBJ2-7, with D tentatively TRBD1 (5 bases). Germline CDR1 is MNHEY and CDR2 is SVGAGI. The ends were cut back, 6 bases at V and 3 bases at J, with 15 bases in the middle. The CDR3 extends over 14 amino acids.

Only a few counts were recorded for this clone. The chain employs TRBV4-3 and TRBJ2-3; 11 bases map to TRBD2. CDR1 is LGHNA and CDR2 is YSLEER in the germline V gene. The V segment lost 1 base and the J segment 0 bases; nucleotides outside the gene matches: 9. The CDR3 covers 19 residues. CDR3: CASSQVRASGGPSTDTQYF. CDR3 in DNA: TGCGCCAGCAGCCAAGTGCGGGCTAGCGGGGGGCCGAGCACAGATACGCAGTATTTT.

The V call is TRBV13, the J call TRBJ2-1; 14 bases fit TRBD2. After removal of 3 bases from V and 8 bases from J, the junction contained 12 bases not matched to a gene. CDR3 size: 18 residues. Germline V lookup: CDR1 PRHDT, CDR2 FYEKMQ (reference sequence). CDR3 protein: CASSFRNGLAGGRYEQFF. CDR3 DNA: TGTGCCAGCAGCTTCCGGAATGGACTAGCGGGGGGTAGGTATGAGCAGTTCTTC.

The rearrangement links TRBV2 to TRBJ1-4, with D maybe TRBD1 (5 bases). This CDR3 has 13 amino acids. Germline CDR1 and CDR2: SNHLY and FYNNEI. V was clipped by 10 bases and J by 6 bases, with 15 bases between them. CDR3 amino acids: CAIIRQKDEKLFF. The CDR3 region has the DNA TGTGCCATCATCAGACAGAAAGATGAAAAACTGTTTTTT.

This clone was seen a few times. The rearrangement joins TRBV29-1 to TRBJ1-2; D not certain. Germline assignment: CDR1 SQVTM and CDR2 ANQGSEA. The CDR3 has 14 amino acids. V shed 7 bases and J shed 2 bases, with 17 bases lying between them. The CDR3 nucleotides are TGCAGCGCCCTGCCGAGTAAGATGAACTATGGCTACACCTTC. Amino acids: CSALPSKMNYGYTF. Together with reference TRBV29-1 and TRBJ1-2, the CDR3 gives the full variable domain: SAVISQKPSRDICQRGTSLTIQCQVDSQVTMMFWYRQQPGQSLTLIATANQGSEATYESGFVIDKFPISRPNLTFSTLTVSNMSPEDSSIYLCSALPSKMNYGYTFGSGTRLTVV.

This clone was observed a few times. This chain joins TRBV27 and TRBJ2-7; maybe TRBD2 (5 bases). The CDR3 length is 15 residues. The germline CDR1 and CDR2 sequences are MNHEY and SMNVEV (reference sequence). V was pared by 5 bases and J by 1 base, with 15 bases between. The CDR3: CASSLRTPRSYEQYF. CDR3 sequence (DNA): TGTGCCAGCAGTCTCCGGACTCCCCGGTCCTACGAGCAGTACTTC.

The chain is built from TRBV2 and TRBJ1-1, with D possibly matching TRBD1 (5 bases). Germline V gene sequence: CDR1 SNHLY, CDR2 FYNNEI. The CDR3 contains 14 residues. V was cut by 3 bases and J by 7 bases, with 15 bases left in between. CDR3 in DNA: TGTGCCAGCAGTGACGAGCAGTCAGGGTATGAAGCTTTCTTT. It codes for CASSDEQSGYEAFF.